This is a list of T cell receptor beta chains from one sample in a study of blood T cell repertoires in COVID-19. Assay used: immunoSEQ multiplex PCR; TCRdb lists only in-frame clones, some missing. The profile shows about 98,000 clones, roughly 92% of them singletons. Sequenced material: peripheral blood. The receptors stem from a woman in her fifties or sixties with COVID-19, enrolled during active disease. Both conserved end residues are part of each CDR3. Each record gives: D gene, clone size, V gene, J gene, CDR3 DNA, CDR3 protein. D genes are given only for firm matches. The listing skips clone size in some rows; elsewhere it reads once, few, many or a size class.

d_call: NA
clone_size: NA
v_call: TRBV5-8
j_call: TRBJ2-3
cdr3_nt: TGTGCCAGCACCTATAAGGGAGATTTGACAGATACGCAGTATTTT
cdr3_aa: CASTYKGDLTDTQYF

d_call: NA
clone_size: NA
v_call: TRBV6-5
j_call: TRBJ2-3
cdr3_nt: TGTGCCAGCAGCCACGCGGTGGGCACAGATACGCAGTATTTT
cdr3_aa: CASSHAVGTDTQYF

d_call: TRBD1
clone_size: NA
v_call: TRBV6-2/TRBV6-3
j_call: TRBJ1-5
cdr3_nt: TGTGCCAGCAGTTACGTCCGGGACAGGTCGAATCAGCCCCAGCATTTT
cdr3_aa: CASSYVRDRSNQPQHF

d_call: TRBD2
clone_size: once
v_call: TRBV5-1
j_call: TRBJ2-3
cdr3_nt: TGCGCCAGCAGCTTGGAAGCGGGGGTCACCACAGATACGCAGTATTTT
cdr3_aa: CASSLEAGVTTDTQYF

d_call: NA
clone_size: NA
v_call: TRBV7-9
j_call: TRBJ1-4
cdr3_nt: TGTGCCAGCAGCCTATACGGTCGGGGGTGGGATGAAAAACTGTTTTTT
cdr3_aa: CASSLYGRGWDEKLFF

d_call: NA
clone_size: NA
v_call: TRBV6-6
j_call: TRBJ2-1
cdr3_nt: TGTGCCAGCAACCACAGGGGGGGGACCTACAATGAGCAGTTCTTC
cdr3_aa: CASNHRGGTYNEQFF

d_call: TRBD2
clone_size: NA
v_call: TRBV7-2
j_call: TRBJ2-1
cdr3_nt: TGTGCCAGCGGGCCTAGCGGGGGGGCCTCCCCCCTCAATGAGCAGTTCTTC
cdr3_aa: CASGPSGGASPLNEQFF

d_call: NA
clone_size: NA
v_call: TRBV5-5
j_call: TRBJ1-5
cdr3_nt: TGTGCCAGCAGCTTCTCCTCAGGGGCGCCTAATCAGCCCCAGCATTTT
cdr3_aa: CASSFSSGAPNQPQHF

d_call: NA
clone_size: once
v_call: TRBV5-1
j_call: TRBJ1-2
cdr3_nt: TGCGCCAGCAGCTTCAGTTACTATGGCTACACCTTC
cdr3_aa: CASSFSYYGYTF

d_call: TRBD1
clone_size: few
v_call: TRBV5-1
j_call: TRBJ1-2
cdr3_nt: TGCGCCAGCAGCTTTTCGCATGACAGGGGGTATTATGATGGCTACACCTTC
cdr3_aa: CASSFSHDRGYYDGYTF

d_call: NA
clone_size: NA
v_call: TRBV6-2/TRBV6-3
j_call: TRBJ1-5
cdr3_nt: TGTGCCAGCAGCCCGCTCTGGGGGGTGGACAGCAATCAGCCCCAGCATTTT
cdr3_aa: CASSPLWGVDSNQPQHF

d_call: TRBD1
clone_size: NA
v_call: TRBV28
j_call: TRBJ1-5
cdr3_nt: TGTGCCGTCCCGGGACAGGGCAATCAGCCCCAGCATTTT
cdr3_aa: CAVPGQGNQPQHF

d_call: TRBD1
clone_size: NA
v_call: TRBV19
j_call: TRBJ1-5
cdr3_nt: TGTGCCAGTAGACGACAGGGGCCCGCTCAGCCCCAGCATTTT
cdr3_aa: CASRRQGPAQPQHF

d_call: NA
clone_size: NA
v_call: TRBV6-6
j_call: TRBJ1-1
cdr3_nt: TGTGCCAGCAGTTACTCAGGGGCAGGGGCGCGGACTGAAGCTTTCTTT
cdr3_aa: CASSYSGAGARTEAFF

d_call: NA
clone_size: NA
v_call: TRBV7-8
j_call: TRBJ2-1
cdr3_nt: TGTGCCAGCAGCTTATTAGGAGGTTATGAGCAGTTCTTC
cdr3_aa: CASSLLGGYEQFF

d_call: TRBD1
clone_size: NA
v_call: TRBV11-2
j_call: TRBJ1-2
cdr3_nt: TGTGCCAGCACCTCATTCCCGGGACAGGGCGGTGGCTACACCTTC
cdr3_aa: CASTSFPGQGGGYTF

d_call: NA
clone_size: NA
v_call: TRBV7-2
j_call: TRBJ2-1
cdr3_nt: TGTGCCAGCAGCTTTACTAGTCGTGAGCAGTTCTTC
cdr3_aa: CASSFTSREQFF

d_call: NA
clone_size: few
v_call: TRBV3-1/TRBV3-2
j_call: TRBJ1-1
cdr3_nt: TGTGCCAGCAGCCAAATTCAGGGCACTGAAGCTTTCTTT
cdr3_aa: CASSQIQGTEAFF

d_call: NA
clone_size: NA
v_call: TRBV25-1
j_call: TRBJ1-4
cdr3_nt: TGTGCCAGCCGACAGACCTCTTTGGCGACTAATGAAAAACTGTTTTTT
cdr3_aa: CASRQTSLATNEKLFF

d_call: NA
clone_size: NA
v_call: TRBV20-1
j_call: TRBJ1-5
cdr3_nt: TGCAGTGCTAGTAGGGGGACGGAAAATCAGCCCCAGCATTTT
cdr3_aa: CSASRGTENQPQHF

d_call: NA
clone_size: few
v_call: TRBV21-1
j_call: TRBJ1-5
cdr3_nt: TGTGCCAGCAGCAAAGAGGGGCGGGATAGCAATCAGCCCCAGCATTTT
cdr3_aa: CASSKEGRDSNQPQHF

d_call: TRBD2
clone_size: NA
v_call: TRBV7-2
j_call: TRBJ2-3
cdr3_nt: TGTGCCAGCAGCTTCCCTCTAGCGGGGGAGTCCGGAGATACGCAGTATTTT
cdr3_aa: CASSFPLAGESGDTQYF

d_call: NA
clone_size: once
v_call: TRBV13
j_call: TRBJ2-3
cdr3_nt: TGTGCCAGCAGCTTATGGGGCCTAGGGGCAAGCACAGATACGCAGTATTTT
cdr3_aa: CASSLWGLGASTDTQYF

d_call: NA
clone_size: NA
v_call: TRBV4-3
j_call: TRBJ1-4
cdr3_nt: TGCGCCAGCAGCCAAGATCGGGGCGGGGGGAAACTGTTTTTT
cdr3_aa: CASSQDRGGGKLFF

d_call: TRBD1
clone_size: NA
v_call: TRBV6-1
j_call: TRBJ1-2
cdr3_nt: TGTGCCAGCAGCGAATTAGCAGGGGGCGGAATCTATGGCTACACCTTC
cdr3_aa: CASSELAGGGIYGYTF

d_call: NA
clone_size: NA
v_call: TRBV11-2
j_call: TRBJ2-3
cdr3_nt: TGTGCCAGCAGCCCGCTACCGGCGGGGGATACGCAGTATTTT
cdr3_aa: CASSPLPAGDTQYF

d_call: TRBD1
clone_size: NA
v_call: TRBV5-1
j_call: TRBJ2-1
cdr3_nt: TGCGCCAGCACCTTCCTCGACAGGGGATTCTACAATGAGCAGTTCTTC
cdr3_aa: CASTFLDRGFYNEQFF

d_call: NA
clone_size: NA
v_call: TRBV28
j_call: TRBJ1-2
cdr3_nt: TGTGCCAGCAGAGTTCCGAGCGCGGCCTATGGCTACACCTTC
cdr3_aa: CASRVPSAAYGYTF

d_call: NA
clone_size: NA
v_call: TRBV27
j_call: TRBJ1-3
cdr3_nt: TGTGCCAGCAGTTTTAGAGGCCCTGGAAACACCATATATTTT
cdr3_aa: CASSFRGPGNTIYF

d_call: TRBD1
clone_size: NA
v_call: TRBV15
j_call: TRBJ1-2
cdr3_nt: TGTGCCACCAGCAGAGATCAGTCAGGGGGGAGCTATGGCTACACCTTC
cdr3_aa: CATSRDQSGGSYGYTF

d_call: NA
clone_size: NA
v_call: TRBV5-1
j_call: TRBJ2-1
cdr3_nt: TGCGCCAGCAGCTTTACCTTCCGGGACAACTACAATGAGGAGCAGTTCTTC
cdr3_aa: CASSFTFRDNYNEEQFF

d_call: NA
clone_size: NA
v_call: TRBV24-1
j_call: TRBJ1-1
cdr3_nt: TGTGCCACCAGTGGTGGCATGAACACTGAAGCTTTCTTT
cdr3_aa: CATSGGMNTEAFF

d_call: NA
clone_size: NA
v_call: TRBV19
j_call: TRBJ2-4
cdr3_nt: TGTGCCAGTAGTATCCTCCCCGTAGACATTCAGTACTTC
cdr3_aa: CASSILPVDIQYF

d_call: NA
clone_size: NA
v_call: TRBV2
j_call: TRBJ1-1
cdr3_nt: TGTGCCAGCGAGGGCAGGCTTAGCACTGAAGCTTTCTTT
cdr3_aa: CASEGRLSTEAFF

d_call: TRBD2
clone_size: few
v_call: TRBV9
j_call: TRBJ2-2
cdr3_nt: TGTGCCAGCACTAGGCGGGGGGACACCGGGGAGCTGTTTTTT
cdr3_aa: CASTRRGDTGELFF

d_call: NA
clone_size: NA
v_call: TRBV30
j_call: TRBJ1-1
cdr3_nt: TGTGCCTGGAGGACGGACAGAAACACTGAAGCTTTCTTT
cdr3_aa: CAWRTDRNTEAFF

d_call: NA
clone_size: NA
v_call: TRBV6-1
j_call: TRBJ1-2
cdr3_nt: TGTGCCAGCAGTGAATACCAGGACTATGGCTACACCTTC
cdr3_aa: CASSEYQDYGYTF

d_call: TRBD1
clone_size: NA
v_call: TRBV3-1/TRBV3-2
j_call: TRBJ1-5
cdr3_nt: TGTGCCAGCAGCCAGAGGGGGCAGATGACTCAGCCCCAGCATTTT
cdr3_aa: CASSQRGQMTQPQHF

d_call: TRBD2
clone_size: NA
v_call: TRBV7-2
j_call: TRBJ2-3
cdr3_nt: TGTGCCAGCAGCTCTATCGGACTAGCGGGGGCAGATACGCAGTATTTT
cdr3_aa: CASSSIGLAGADTQYF

d_call: NA
clone_size: NA
v_call: TRBV30
j_call: TRBJ1-6
cdr3_nt: TGTGCCTGGAGTGTACAGAGCTCCTATAATTCACCCCTCCACTTT
cdr3_aa: CAWSVQSSYNSPLHF

d_call: TRBD1
clone_size: NA
v_call: TRBV6-5
j_call: TRBJ2-2
cdr3_nt: TGTGCCAGCAGCGGGACAGCGACCGGGGAGCTGTTTTTT
cdr3_aa: CASSGTATGELFF

d_call: NA
clone_size: NA
v_call: TRBV12-5
j_call: TRBJ1-1
cdr3_nt: TGTGCTAGTGGTTTTGCCTGGGGCGCAAGGAACACTGAAGCTTTCTTT
cdr3_aa: CASGFAWGARNTEAFF

d_call: TRBD1
clone_size: NA
v_call: TRBV18
j_call: TRBJ1-6
cdr3_nt: TGTGCCAGCTCAGATACAGGGGGTCCTAATTCACCCCTCCACTTT
cdr3_aa: CASSDTGGPNSPLHF

d_call: TRBD1
clone_size: NA
v_call: TRBV7-9
j_call: TRBJ1-3
cdr3_nt: TGTGCCAGCAGCCCTGGACAGGGGCACACCATATATTTT
cdr3_aa: CASSPGQGHTIYF

d_call: NA
clone_size: NA
v_call: TRBV20-1
j_call: TRBJ2-1
cdr3_nt: TGCAGTGCTAGAAGCCTCAATGAGCAGTTCTTC
cdr3_aa: CSARSLNEQFF

d_call: NA
clone_size: NA
v_call: TRBV24-1
j_call: TRBJ2-7
cdr3_nt: TGTGCCACCAGTGATTTTGCGGGATACGAGCAGTACTTC
cdr3_aa: CATSDFAGYEQYF

d_call: NA
clone_size: NA
v_call: TRBV5-8
j_call: TRBJ1-2
cdr3_nt: TGTGCCAGCAGCTTTAGTCAGGTGGGCGGCTACACCTTC
cdr3_aa: CASSFSQVGGYTF

d_call: NA
clone_size: NA
v_call: TRBV11-2
j_call: TRBJ1-3
cdr3_nt: TGTGCCAGCAGCGCTCCGGGGTACGGAAACACCATATATTTT
cdr3_aa: CASSAPGYGNTIYF

d_call: NA
clone_size: NA
v_call: TRBV12-5
j_call: TRBJ2-2
cdr3_nt: TGTGCTAGTGGTTCAGGGTCCGGGGAGCTGTTTTTT
cdr3_aa: CASGSGSGELFF

d_call: TRBD1
clone_size: NA
v_call: TRBV28
j_call: TRBJ1-4
cdr3_nt: TGTGCCAGCAGTTCGGGCGGGACAGGGGGAGAAAAACTGTTTTTT
cdr3_aa: CASSSGGTGGEKLFF

d_call: TRBD2
clone_size: NA
v_call: TRBV7-2
j_call: TRBJ2-3
cdr3_nt: TGTGCCAGCAGCCCACAACTTGGCGGGGGTTTCACAGATACGCAGTATTTT
cdr3_aa: CASSPQLGGGFTDTQYF